This T cell receptor beta chain appears in the sequencing data of a study of PD-L1 blockade in urothelial cancer. At the level of the study: Analyzed time points were 3 weeks (second dose) and 6 weeks after therapy began. Reported median T cell count for blood samples was around 140,000.

Notes on the study in general: Tumor-associated clones in the blood of durable-benefit patients grew more at 3 weeks.

Every PCR received spiked-in synthetic TCR analog templates. Assay used: immunoSEQ multiplex PCR; TCRdb lists only in-frame clones, some missing. The sample lists fewer than 50,000 clones, around 90% occurring once. Germline V gene lookup returns CDR1 SGHNT and CDR2 YYREEE (reference sequence). The CDR3 runs 18 residues. The J segment lost 4 bases and the V segment lost 4 bases, leaving 12 bases of the junction unmatched. Remarks on this clone: Its specificity is unknown.

Specified time point: peripheral blood 6 weeks after treatment start. The sequence derives from a man in his 70s with urothelial cancer. The gene calls are TRBV5-4 and TRBJ2-2, with TRBD2 matching 11 bases. Material: PBMCs, obtained around atezolizumab (anti-PD-L1) treatment. CDR3 DNA sequence: TGTGCCAGCAGCCCGGGACTAGCGGTACTTCCCTCCACCGGGGAGCTGTTTTTT. Translating gives CASSPGLAVLPSTGELFF. Full variable domain (remainder filled in from reference TRBV5-4 and TRBJ2-2): ETGVTQSPTHLIKTRGQQVTLRCSSQSGHNTVSWYQQALGQGPQFIFQYYREEENGRGNFPPRFSGLQFPNYSSELNVNALELDDSALYLCASSPGLAVLPSTGELFFGEGSRLTVL.